Included here is one T cell receptor beta chain sequence, with context. The target of this receptor is not known. No much larger clone exists at a distance of one base, and base qualities are not known. Including the terminal cysteine and phenylalanine, the CDR3 comprises 16 residues. Of all the DNA, just the CDR3 is kept, 48 bases in frame from base 1. The germline V gene (reference sequence) gives CDR1 as MNHNY and CDR2 as SVGAGI. At the junction V is shortened by 3 bases and J by 5 bases, with 19 bases in between. This entry belongs to a study of technical replicates of blood from a handful of donors (dated by TCRdb to about 2017). The library was produced with the immunoSEQ multiplex PCR assay. TCRdb took over this immuneACCESS table, retaining in-frame rearrangements with V and J assigned. Such tables are incomplete; in checked studies, under half of the missing clones stem from an unresolved V gene, and the remainder is unexplained. Across this sample there are around 63,000 clones, with more than 95% seen only once. Of the sample, under 0.2% falls within the top ten clones.

The receptor chain draws on TRBV6-6 and TRBJ2-5, with TRBD1 as a weak D call on 6 bases. What was sequenced was T cells isolated from PBMCs. This clonotype was sampled from a human donor in good health. The encoded CDR3 is CASSYVQGRTQETQYF. The DNA reads as follows: TGTGCCAGCAGTTATGTGCAGGGGCGGACTCAGGAGACCCAGTACTTC.